The sequence of this T cell receptor (beta chain) was determined in a study of blood T cell repertoires in COVID-19. As processed by the authors: Estimated nucleated cell counts came from reference gene primer amplification. TCRdb keeps only in-frame clones here, not all; method: immunoSEQ multiplex PCR. That table supplies the V and J calls and clone size; D and trimming were determined from the DNA. The data hold a few hundred thousand clones, with roughly 88% observed a single time. One Seattle source followed patients from active infection through their disease course. CDR3 length equals 15 residues.

The receptor comes from a woman aged 50 to 60 with COVID-19, enrolled during active disease. The V and J genes are TRBV21-1 and TRBJ1-6; the D segment call TRBD1 is taken from the table without a DNA check. TRBV21-1 is annotated as a pseudogene. The source material was peripheral blood. The CDR3: CASSKGAQGSSPLHF. CDR3 nucleotides: TGTGCCAGCAGCAAAGGGGCGCAGGGTAGTTCACCCCTCCACTTT.